A selection of T cell receptor beta chains follows, all from one sample in a study of shared clonotypes between healthy human individuals. Profiled with immunoSEQ multiplex PCR; TCRdb holds only in-frame clones, not every one. The sample has over 2 million clones; roughly 96% are singletons. Sequencing was carried out using naive CD4+ T cells sorted from blood. All receptors derive from a man younger than 35 in good health. Each CDR3 is given with its conserved first and last residue. Each record gives: V gene, J gene, D gene, clone size, CDR3 DNA, CDR3 protein. A D gene is named only where the DNA matches it firmly. Some rows mark clone size as missing; the rest say once, few, many or name a class of expanded clone.

v_gene: TRBV5-4; j_gene: TRBJ2-1; d_gene: -; abundance: once; CDR3nt: TGTGCCAGCAACCTCGCCTCGAGCTCCTACAATGAGCAGTTCTTC; CDR3aa: CASNLASSSYNEQFF
v_gene: TRBV7-2; j_gene: TRBJ1-2; d_gene: -; abundance: once; CDR3nt: TGTGCCAGCAGCTCCCAGACGATGAACTATGGCTACACCTTC; CDR3aa: CASSSQTMNYGYTF
v_gene: TRBV11-2; j_gene: TRBJ1-3; d_gene: -; abundance: once; CDR3nt: TGTGCCAGCAGCATCAGACAGGTCCGCTCTGGAAACACCATATATTTT; CDR3aa: CASSIRQVRSGNTIYF
v_gene: TRBV5-1; j_gene: TRBJ2-3; d_gene: -; abundance: -; CDR3nt: TGCGCCAGCAGCCCACCTTCCGATACGCAGTATTTT; CDR3aa: CASSPPSDTQYF
v_gene: TRBV4-3; j_gene: TRBJ2-3; d_gene: -; abundance: -; CDR3nt: TGCGCCAGCAGCGCGGGCTTTTCCCTTACAGATACGCAGTATTTT; CDR3aa: CASSAGFSLTDTQYF
v_gene: TRBV27; j_gene: TRBJ1-5; d_gene: TRBD1; abundance: -; CDR3nt: TGTGCCAGCAGTCGGACAGGGGACAATCAGCCCCAGCATTTT; CDR3aa: CASSRTGDNQPQHF
v_gene: TRBV6-5; j_gene: TRBJ2-1; d_gene: TRBD2; abundance: -; CDR3nt: TGTGCCAGCAGCCCCGGGACTAGCGGATACAATGAGCAGTTCTTC; CDR3aa: CASSPGTSGYNEQFF
v_gene: TRBV5-1; j_gene: TRBJ1-1; d_gene: -; abundance: -; CDR3nt: TGCGCCAGCAGCTTGGGTATTACAGACCGGAACACTGAAGCTTTCTTT; CDR3aa: CASSLGITDRNTEAFF
v_gene: TRBV5-4; j_gene: TRBJ2-7; d_gene: -; abundance: once; CDR3nt: TGTGCCAGCAGCTTGGGTAGTGGTCAGGGGCACTACGAGCAGTACTTC; CDR3aa: CASSLGSGQGHYEQYF
v_gene: TRBV7-2; j_gene: TRBJ2-7; d_gene: -; abundance: -; CDR3nt: TGTGCCAGCAGCTTAGGGAGCGGGCTCTCTGACTACGAGCAGTACTTC; CDR3aa: CASSLGSGLSDYEQYF
v_gene: TRBV2; j_gene: TRBJ2-7; d_gene: -; abundance: -; CDR3nt: TGTGCCAGCAGTGAAGCGTCGACAGGCTCCTACGAGCAGTACTTC; CDR3aa: CASSEASTGSYEQYF
v_gene: TRBV18; j_gene: TRBJ1-5; d_gene: -; abundance: -; CDR3nt: TGTGCCAGCTCCCCCGGGCAGGGGAATCAGCCCCAGCATTTT; CDR3aa: CASSPGQGNQPQHF
v_gene: TRBV6-1; j_gene: TRBJ1-3; d_gene: -; abundance: -; CDR3nt: TGTGCCAGCAGCCTAGGGAACTCTGGAAACACCATATATTTT; CDR3aa: CASSLGNSGNTIYF
v_gene: TRBV6-5; j_gene: TRBJ2-3; d_gene: -; abundance: -; CDR3nt: TGTGCCAGCAGTTCCGGGACTCACCTTGGGGATACGCAGTATTTT; CDR3aa: CASSSGTHLGDTQYF
v_gene: TRBV5-4; j_gene: TRBJ2-7; d_gene: TRBD1; abundance: once; CDR3nt: TGTGCCAGCAGCTTGGGACAGGGGGCCGAGCAGTACTTC; CDR3aa: CASSLGQGAEQYF
v_gene: TRBV11-2; j_gene: TRBJ1-2; d_gene: -; abundance: -; CDR3nt: TGTGCCAGCAGCTTAGTGAGGGACTATGGCTACACCTTC; CDR3aa: CASSLVRDYGYTF
v_gene: TRBV6-1; j_gene: TRBJ1-5; d_gene: -; abundance: -; CDR3nt: TGTGCCAGCAGCCACCGTTCGGAACAGCCCCAGCATTTT; CDR3aa: CASSHRSEQPQHF
v_gene: TRBV5-6; j_gene: TRBJ1-6; d_gene: -; abundance: -; CDR3nt: TGTGCCAGCAGCGGACAGTTGAATTCACCCCTCCACTTT; CDR3aa: CASSGQLNSPLHF
v_gene: TRBV2; j_gene: TRBJ1-3; d_gene: -; abundance: -; CDR3nt: TGTGCCAGCAGTGAGGGTCAAAATCGGCGGTACACCATATATTTT; CDR3aa: CASSEGQNRRYTIYF
v_gene: TRBV18; j_gene: TRBJ2-3; d_gene: TRBD1; abundance: once; CDR3nt: TGTGCCAGCTCACCACGAGACAGGGGAGGAGATACGCAGTATTTT; CDR3aa: CASSPRDRGGDTQYF
v_gene: TRBV7-2; j_gene: TRBJ2-3; d_gene: TRBD2; abundance: -; CDR3nt: TGTGCCAGCAGCAATAGCGGGCGAACAGATACGCAGTATTTT; CDR3aa: CASSNSGRTDTQYF
v_gene: TRBV5-1; j_gene: TRBJ2-2; d_gene: -; abundance: -; CDR3nt: TGCGCCAGCAAGCCGGGACAAAACACCGGGGAGCTGTTTTTT; CDR3aa: CASKPGQNTGELFF
v_gene: TRBV4-1; j_gene: TRBJ2-7; d_gene: TRBD2; abundance: -; CDR3nt: TGCGCCAGCAGCCAAGCTTCGCGGGGGACTGTCTACGAGCAGTACTTC; CDR3aa: CASSQASRGTVYEQYF
v_gene: TRBV27; j_gene: TRBJ2-1; d_gene: -; abundance: -; CDR3nt: TGTGCCAGCAGAGAAAACAGGGTCGGGTCCTACAATGAGCAGTTCTTC; CDR3aa: CASRENRVGSYNEQFF
v_gene: TRBV6-6; j_gene: TRBJ1-4; d_gene: -; abundance: -; CDR3nt: TGTGCCAGCAAAAGGACAGTTGAAAAACTGTTTTTT; CDR3aa: CASKRTVEKLFF
v_gene: TRBV5-6; j_gene: TRBJ1-4; d_gene: -; abundance: -; CDR3nt: TGTGCCAGCAGCTCGTCTTCCCGAGGCCTTAGTGAAAAACTGTTTTTT; CDR3aa: CASSSSSRGLSEKLFF
v_gene: TRBV5-4; j_gene: TRBJ2-5; d_gene: -; abundance: -; CDR3nt: TGTGCCAGCAGCTCCAGGGTTGGAGAGACCCAGTACTTC; CDR3aa: CASSSRVGETQYF